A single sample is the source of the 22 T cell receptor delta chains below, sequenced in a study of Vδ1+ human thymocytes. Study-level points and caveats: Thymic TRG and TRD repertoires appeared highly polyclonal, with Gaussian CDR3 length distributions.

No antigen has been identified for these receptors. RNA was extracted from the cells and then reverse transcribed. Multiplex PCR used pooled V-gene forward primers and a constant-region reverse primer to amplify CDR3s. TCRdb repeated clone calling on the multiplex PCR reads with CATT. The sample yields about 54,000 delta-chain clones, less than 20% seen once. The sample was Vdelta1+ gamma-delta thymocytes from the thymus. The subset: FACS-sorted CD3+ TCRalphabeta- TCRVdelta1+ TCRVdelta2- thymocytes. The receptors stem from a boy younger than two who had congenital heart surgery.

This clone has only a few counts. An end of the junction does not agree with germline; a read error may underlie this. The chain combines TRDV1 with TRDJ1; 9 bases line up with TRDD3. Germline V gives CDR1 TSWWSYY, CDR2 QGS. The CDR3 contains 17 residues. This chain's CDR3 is CAFGQLYWGTYTDKLIF. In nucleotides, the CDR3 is TGTGCTTTTGGGCAACTTTACTGGGGGACGTACACCGATAAACTCATCTTT.

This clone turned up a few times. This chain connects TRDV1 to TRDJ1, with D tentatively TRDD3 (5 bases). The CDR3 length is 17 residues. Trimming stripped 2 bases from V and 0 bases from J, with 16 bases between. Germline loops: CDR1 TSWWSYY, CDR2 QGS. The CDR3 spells CALGEGIRLAYTDKLIF. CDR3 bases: TGTGCTCTTGGGGAAGGGATCCGCTTGGCTTACACCGATAAACTCATCTTT.

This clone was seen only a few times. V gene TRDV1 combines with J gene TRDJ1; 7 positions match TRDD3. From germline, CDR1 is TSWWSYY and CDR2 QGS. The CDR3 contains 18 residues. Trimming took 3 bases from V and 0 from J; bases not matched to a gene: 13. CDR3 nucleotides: TGTGCTCTTGGGGATTCCTTAGGGGGGATCCAGAACACCGATAAACTCATCTTT. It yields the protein CALGDSLGGIQNTDKLIF.

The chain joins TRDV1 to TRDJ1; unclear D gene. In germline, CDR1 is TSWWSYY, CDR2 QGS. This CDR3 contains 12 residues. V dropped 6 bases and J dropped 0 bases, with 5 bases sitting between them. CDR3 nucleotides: TGTGCTCTTGGCCGGTACACCGATAAACTCATCTTT. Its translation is CALGRYTDKLIF.

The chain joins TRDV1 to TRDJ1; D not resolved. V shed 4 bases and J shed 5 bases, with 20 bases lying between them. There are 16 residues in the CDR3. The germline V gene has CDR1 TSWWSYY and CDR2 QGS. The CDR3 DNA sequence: TGTGCTCTTGGGGGGAAAACCTTACTGCCCACTGATAAACTCATCTTT. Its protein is CALGGKTLLPTDKLIF.

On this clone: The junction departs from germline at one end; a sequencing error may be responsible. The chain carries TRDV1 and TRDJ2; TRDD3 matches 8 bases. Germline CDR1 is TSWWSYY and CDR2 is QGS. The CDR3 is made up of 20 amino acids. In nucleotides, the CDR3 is TGTGCCCTTGGGATTCTTCCCGTACTGGGGGTTCGGCATTTGACAGCACAACTCTTCTTT. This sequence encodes CALGILPVLGVRHLTAQLFF.

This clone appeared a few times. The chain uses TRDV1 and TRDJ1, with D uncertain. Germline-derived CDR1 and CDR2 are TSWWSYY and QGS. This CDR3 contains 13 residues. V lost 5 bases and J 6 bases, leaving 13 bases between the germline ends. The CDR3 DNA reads TGTGCTCTTGGGTCCAACTACCATAATAAACTCATCTTT. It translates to CALGSNYHNKLIF.

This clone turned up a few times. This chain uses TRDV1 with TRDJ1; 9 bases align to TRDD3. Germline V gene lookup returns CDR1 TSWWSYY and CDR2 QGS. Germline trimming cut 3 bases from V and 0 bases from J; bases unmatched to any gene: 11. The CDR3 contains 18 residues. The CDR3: CALGDSPSTGGHTDKLIF. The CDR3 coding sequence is TGTGCTCTTGGGGATTCCCCATCTACTGGGGGACACACCGATAAACTCATCTTT.

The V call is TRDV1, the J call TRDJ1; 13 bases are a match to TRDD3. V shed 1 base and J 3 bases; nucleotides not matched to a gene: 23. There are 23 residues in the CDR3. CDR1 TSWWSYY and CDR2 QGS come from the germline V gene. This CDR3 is CALGEPAPLRPTGGYAVPDKLIF. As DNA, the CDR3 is TGTGCTCTTGGGGAACCAGCCCCCCTACGCCCTACTGGGGGATACGCTGTCCCCGATAAACTCATCTTT.

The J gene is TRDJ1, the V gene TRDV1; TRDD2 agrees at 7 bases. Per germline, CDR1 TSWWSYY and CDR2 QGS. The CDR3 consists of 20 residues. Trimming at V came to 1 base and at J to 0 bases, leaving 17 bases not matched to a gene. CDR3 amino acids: CALGEPFLPSTVSDTDKLIF. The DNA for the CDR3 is TGTGCTCTTGGGGAACCTTTCCTACCCAGTACTGTCTCCGACACCGATAAACTCATCTTT.

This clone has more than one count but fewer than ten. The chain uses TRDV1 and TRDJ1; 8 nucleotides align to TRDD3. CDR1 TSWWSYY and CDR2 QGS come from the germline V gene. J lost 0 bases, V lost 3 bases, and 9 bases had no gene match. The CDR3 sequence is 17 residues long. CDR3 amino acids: CALGEGWGMTHTDKLIF. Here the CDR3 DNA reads TGTGCTCTTGGGGAGGGGTGGGGGATGACCCACACCGATAAACTCATCTTT.

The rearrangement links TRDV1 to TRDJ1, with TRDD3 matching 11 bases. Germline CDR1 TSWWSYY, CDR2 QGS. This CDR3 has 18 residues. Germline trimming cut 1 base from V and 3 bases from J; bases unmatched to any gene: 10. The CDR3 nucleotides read TGTGCTCTTGGGGAACCAGGGTTACTGGGGGATAGTTCCGATAAACTCATCTTT. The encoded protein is CALGEPGLLGDSSDKLIF.

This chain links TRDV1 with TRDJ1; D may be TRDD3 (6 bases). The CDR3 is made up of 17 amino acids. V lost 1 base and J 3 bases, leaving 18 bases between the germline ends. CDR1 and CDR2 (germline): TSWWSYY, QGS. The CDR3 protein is CALGERTLLGNADKLIF. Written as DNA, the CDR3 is TGTGCTCTTGGGGAACGTACCTTACTGGGTAACGCCGATAAACTCATCTTT.

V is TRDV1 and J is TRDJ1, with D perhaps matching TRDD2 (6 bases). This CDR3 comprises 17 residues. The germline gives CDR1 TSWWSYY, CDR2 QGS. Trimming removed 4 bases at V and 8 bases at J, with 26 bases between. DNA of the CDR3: TGTGCTCTTGGGGGCTCGTCCTACGGGGTAACTGGAGTAAAACTCATCTTT. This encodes CALGGSSYGVTGVKLIF.

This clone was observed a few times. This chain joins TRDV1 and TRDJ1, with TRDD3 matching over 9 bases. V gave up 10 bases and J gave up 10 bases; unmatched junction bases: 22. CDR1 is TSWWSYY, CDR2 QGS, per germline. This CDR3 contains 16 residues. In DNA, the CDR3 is TGTGCTCAGAAGATTTTTTCGGCAACTGGGGATACGCGACTCATCTTT. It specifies CAQKIFSATGDTRLIF.

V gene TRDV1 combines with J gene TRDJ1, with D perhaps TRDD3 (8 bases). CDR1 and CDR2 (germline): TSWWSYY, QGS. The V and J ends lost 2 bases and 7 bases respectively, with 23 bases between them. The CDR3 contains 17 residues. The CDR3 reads CALGELVPTGGCRKLIF. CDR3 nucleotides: TGTGCTCTTGGGGAATTAGTTCCTACTGGGGGTTGCCGTAAACTCATCTTT.

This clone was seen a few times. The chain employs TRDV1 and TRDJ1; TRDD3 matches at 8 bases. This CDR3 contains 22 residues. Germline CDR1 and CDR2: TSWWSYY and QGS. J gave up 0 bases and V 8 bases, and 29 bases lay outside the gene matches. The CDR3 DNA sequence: TGTGCTCTTAATCGCCTTCCGGATTTACTGGGGGCTACCCTCAGAAACACCGATAAACTCATCTTT. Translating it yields CALNRLPDLLGATLRNTDKLIF.

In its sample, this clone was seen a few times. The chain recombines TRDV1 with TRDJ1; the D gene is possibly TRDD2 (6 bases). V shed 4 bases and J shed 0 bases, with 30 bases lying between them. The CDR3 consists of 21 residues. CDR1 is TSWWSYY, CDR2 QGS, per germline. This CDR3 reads CALGGGPSPERSSRYTDKLIF. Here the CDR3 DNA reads TGTGCTCTTGGGGGAGGGCCTTCCCCGGAACGGTCCTCCCGGTACACCGATAAACTCATCTTT.

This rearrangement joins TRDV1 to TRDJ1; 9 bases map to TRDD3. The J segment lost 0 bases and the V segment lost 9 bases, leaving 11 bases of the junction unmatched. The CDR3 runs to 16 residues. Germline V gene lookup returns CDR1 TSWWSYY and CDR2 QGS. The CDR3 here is CALLLLGDGYTDKLIF. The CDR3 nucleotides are TGTGCTCTCTTACTCCTGGGGGATGGGTACACCGATAAACTCATCTTT.

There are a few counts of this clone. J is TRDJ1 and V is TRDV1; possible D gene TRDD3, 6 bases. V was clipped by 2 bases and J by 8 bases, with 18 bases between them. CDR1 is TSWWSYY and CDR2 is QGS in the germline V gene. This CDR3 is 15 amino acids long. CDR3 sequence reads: CALGETRYAFVKLIF. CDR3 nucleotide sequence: TGTGCTCTTGGGGAAACGAGATACGCATTTGTCAAACTCATCTTT.

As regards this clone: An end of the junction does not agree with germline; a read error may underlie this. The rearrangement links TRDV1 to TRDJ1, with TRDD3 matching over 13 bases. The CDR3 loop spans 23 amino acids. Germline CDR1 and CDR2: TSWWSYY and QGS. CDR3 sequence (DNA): TGTGCTCTTGGGGAAGGCCTTCCTACAAAGCGATACTGGGGGATACGTAACACAGATAAACTCATCTTT. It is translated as CALGEGLPTKRYWGIRNTDKLIF.

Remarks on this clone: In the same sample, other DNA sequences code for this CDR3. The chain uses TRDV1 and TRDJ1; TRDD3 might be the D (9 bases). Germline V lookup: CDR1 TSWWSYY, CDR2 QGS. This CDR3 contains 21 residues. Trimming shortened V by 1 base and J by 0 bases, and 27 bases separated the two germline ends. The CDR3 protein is CALGERLPTLLGDPYTDKLIF. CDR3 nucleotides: TGTGCTCTTGGGGAACGACTTCCTACTTTGCTGGGGGATCCCTACACCGATAAACTCATCTTT.